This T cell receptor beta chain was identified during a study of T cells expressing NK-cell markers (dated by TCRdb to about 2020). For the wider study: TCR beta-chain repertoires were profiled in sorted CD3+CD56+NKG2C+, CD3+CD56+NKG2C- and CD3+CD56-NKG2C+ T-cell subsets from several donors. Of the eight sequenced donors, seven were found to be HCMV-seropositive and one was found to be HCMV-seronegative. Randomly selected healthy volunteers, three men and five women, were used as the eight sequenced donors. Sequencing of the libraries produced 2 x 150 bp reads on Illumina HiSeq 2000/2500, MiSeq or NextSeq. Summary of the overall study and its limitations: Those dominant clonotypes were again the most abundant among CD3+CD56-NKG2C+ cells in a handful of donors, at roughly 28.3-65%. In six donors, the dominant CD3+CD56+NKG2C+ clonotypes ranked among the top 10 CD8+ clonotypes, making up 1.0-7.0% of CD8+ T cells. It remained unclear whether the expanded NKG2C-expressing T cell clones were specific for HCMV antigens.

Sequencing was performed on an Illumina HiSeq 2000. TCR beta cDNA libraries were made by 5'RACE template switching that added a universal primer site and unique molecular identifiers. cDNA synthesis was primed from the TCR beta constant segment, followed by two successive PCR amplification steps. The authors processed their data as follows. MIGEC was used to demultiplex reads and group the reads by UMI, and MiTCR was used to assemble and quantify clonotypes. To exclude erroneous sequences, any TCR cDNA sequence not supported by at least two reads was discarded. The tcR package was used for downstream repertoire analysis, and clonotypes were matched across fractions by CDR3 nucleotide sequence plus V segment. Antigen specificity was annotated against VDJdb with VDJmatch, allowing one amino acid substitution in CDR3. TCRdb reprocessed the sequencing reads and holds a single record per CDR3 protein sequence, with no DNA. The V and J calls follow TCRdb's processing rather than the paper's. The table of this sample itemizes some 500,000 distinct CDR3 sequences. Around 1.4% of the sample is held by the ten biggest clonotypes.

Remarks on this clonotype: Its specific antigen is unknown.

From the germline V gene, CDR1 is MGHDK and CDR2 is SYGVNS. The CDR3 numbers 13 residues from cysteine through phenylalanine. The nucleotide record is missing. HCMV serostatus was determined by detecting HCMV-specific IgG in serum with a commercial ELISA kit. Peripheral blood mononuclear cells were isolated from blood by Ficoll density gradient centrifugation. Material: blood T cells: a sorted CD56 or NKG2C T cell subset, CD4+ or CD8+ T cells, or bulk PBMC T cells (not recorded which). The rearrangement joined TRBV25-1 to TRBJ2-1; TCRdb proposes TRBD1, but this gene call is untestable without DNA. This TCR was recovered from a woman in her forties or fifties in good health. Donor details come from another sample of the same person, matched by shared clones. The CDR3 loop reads CASSEFGGNEQFF.